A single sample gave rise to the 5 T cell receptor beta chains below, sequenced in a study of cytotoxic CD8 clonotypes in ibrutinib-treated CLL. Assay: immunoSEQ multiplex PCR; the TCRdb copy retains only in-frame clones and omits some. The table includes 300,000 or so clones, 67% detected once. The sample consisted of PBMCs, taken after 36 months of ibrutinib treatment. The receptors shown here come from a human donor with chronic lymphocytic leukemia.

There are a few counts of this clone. The CDR3, as DNA: TGCAGCGTTGCTGATGACCAGGGCTATGGCTACACCTTC. Its translation is CSVADDQGYGYTF. The V and J genes are TRBV29-1 and TRBJ1-2, with D maybe TRBD1 (5 bases). Trimming removed 4 bases at V and 4 bases at J, with 13 bases between. The CDR3 runs 13 residues. Germline V lookup: CDR1 SQVTM, CDR2 ANQGSEA.

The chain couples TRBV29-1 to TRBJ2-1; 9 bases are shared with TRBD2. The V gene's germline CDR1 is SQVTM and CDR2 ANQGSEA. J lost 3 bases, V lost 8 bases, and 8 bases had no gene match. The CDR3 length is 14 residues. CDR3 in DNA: TGCAGCATCCGAGCGGGGGGCTTCTACAATGAGCAGTTCTTC. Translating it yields CSIRAGGFYNEQFF.

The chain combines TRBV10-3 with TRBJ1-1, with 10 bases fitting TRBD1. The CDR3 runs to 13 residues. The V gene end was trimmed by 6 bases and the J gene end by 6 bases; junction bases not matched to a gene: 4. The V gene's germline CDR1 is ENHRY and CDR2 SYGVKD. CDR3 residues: CAIRPGQGAEAFF. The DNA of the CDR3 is TGTGCCATCAGACCTGGACAGGGGGCTGAAGCTTTCTTT.

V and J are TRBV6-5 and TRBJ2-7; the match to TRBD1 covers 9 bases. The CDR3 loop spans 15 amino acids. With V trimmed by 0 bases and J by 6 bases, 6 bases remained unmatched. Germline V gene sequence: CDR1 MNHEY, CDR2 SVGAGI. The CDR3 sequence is CASSYSRDRAIEQYF. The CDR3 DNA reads TGTGCCAGCAGTTACTCCCGGGACAGGGCGATCGAGCAGTACTTC.

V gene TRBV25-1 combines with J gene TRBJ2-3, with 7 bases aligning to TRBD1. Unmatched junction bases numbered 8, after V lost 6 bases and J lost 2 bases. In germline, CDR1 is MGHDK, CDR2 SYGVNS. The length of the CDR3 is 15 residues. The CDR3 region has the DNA TGTGCCAGCAGCGGCGTCGGGACAGTCACAGATACGCAGTATTTT. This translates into CASSGVGTVTDTQYF.